The entry below gives a single T cell receptor (beta chain) sequence along with its context. The antigen remains undetermined. This entry is derived from a study of cytomegalovirus exposure and HLA in healthy donors. About the study: The 550 to 700 first-cohort repertoires and the 95 to 150 validation repertoires shared the same platform, a later analysis reported. General study results and limits: Usually a TCR sequence was rare, but some public TCRs were found in many donors. Cytomegalovirus-associated status was assigned to some 160 TCR beta chains. Reports credit the classifier with highly specific, highly sensitive diagnosis of cytomegalovirus status.

Germline loops: CDR1 WSHSY, CDR2 SAAADI. This CDR3 comprises 16 residues. Trimming took off 6 bases at V and 3 bases at J, with 21 bases between the two ends. Assay: immunoSEQ multiplex PCR; the TCRdb copy retains only in-frame clones and omits some. The sample includes hundreds of thousands of clones, roughly 88% of them seen just once. The TCR was taken from a woman in her twenties or thirties in good health and CMV-seronegative. Sequenced material: PBMCs. This rearrangement joins TRBV10-2 to TRBJ2-7, with D perhaps TRBD2 (6 bases). This chain's CDR3 is CASRRRLVGGDYEQYF. The CDR3 DNA follows: TGCGCCAGCAGGAGACGACTAGTTGGGGGAGACTACGAGCAGTACTTC.